This T cell receptor beta chain was observed in a study of T-cell reconstitution after alpha-beta-depleted transplantation in children. This clonotype was seen many times. It was with unique molecular identifiers that the TCRbeta library was prepared. MiXCR, applied by TCRdb to the PCR reads, yields one record per CDR3 protein. The table has roughly 240,000 distinct CDR3 sequences, around 8% seen once. V lost 4 bases and J lost 1, with 10 bases in between. This CDR3 is 14 amino acids long. This specimen was PBMCs, mostly from graft donor cells, taken 180 days after TCRalphabeta/CD19-depleted stem cell transplant. This TCR came from a male patient aged 10-17 years who had a stem cell transplant for acute lymphoblastic leukemia, so the T cells may come from the graft donor. V is TRBV12-3 or TRBV12-4 and J is TRBJ2-5; tentatively, D is TRBD1 or TRBD2 (5 bases each). CDR3 nucleotides: TGTGCCAGCAGTTGGGGGACGGTCCAAGAGACCCAGTACTTC. Amino acids: CASSWGTVQETQYF.